Shown below are 6 T cell receptor beta chains from a single sample sequenced in a study of shared clonotypes between healthy human individuals. Profiling relied on immunoSEQ multiplex PCR, and the TCRdb table lists in-frame clones only, not all of them. The sample shows 900,000 to 1,200,000 clones, more than 75% of them seen only once. Sequenced material: memory CD4+ T cells from PBMCs. Subset noted: CD45RA-negative fraction. These receptors originate from a man between 18 and 35 years old in good health. Some clones in this sample may be carry-over from other donors' samples.

The rearrangement links TRBV19 to TRBJ1-5; no firm D call. V was pared by 3 bases and J by 0 bases, with 18 bases between. The CDR3 totals 18 residues. CDR1 and CDR2 from the germline V gene are LNHDA and SQIVND (reference sequence). CDR3 coding DNA: TGTGCCAGTAGTATGGGAAGGGAGACCGGCTATAGCAATCAGCCCCAGCATTTT. Its protein is CASSMGRETGYSNQPQHF.

As regards this clone: The junction and the germline gene differ at one end; a read error may be behind it. The rearrangement joins TRBV5-4 to TRBJ2-1; 9 bases are a match to TRBD1. Germline-derived CDR1 and CDR2 are SGHNT and YYREEE (reference sequence). The CDR3 has 15 amino acids. CDR3 nucleotides: TGTGCCAGCAGTTTGGGACAGGGATTTTTTGGTGAGCAGTTCTTC. This sequence encodes CASSLGQGFFGEQFF.

This clone showed up just once. The same CDR3 is also encoded by other DNA sequences in this sample. The chain couples TRBV18 to TRBJ1-5; D gene unclear. The CDR3 has 13 residues. Germline V lookup: CDR1 KGHSH, CDR2 LQKENI. Trimming took 0 bases from V and 5 from J, leaving 5 bases between them. CDR3 amino acids: CASSPPGDQPQHF. CDR3 nucleotide sequence: TGTGCCAGCTCACCACCGGGAGATCAGCCCCAGCATTTT.

This clone was counted only a few times. A far larger clone is one nucleotide away, so this likely arose from a read error. Written as DNA, the CDR3 is TGCAGCGTTGAAGACCATCACTATGGCTACACCTTC. Protein product: CSVEDHHYGYTF. V gene TRBV29-1 combines with J gene TRBJ1-2; D is undetermined. CDR1 and CDR2 from the germline V gene are SQVTM and ANQGSEA. The CDR3 contains 12 residues. Trimming cost V 0 bases and J 3 bases, with 5 bases left between them. Based on the CDR3 plus reference TRBV29-1 and TRBJ1-2, the full variable domain is SAVISQKPSRDICQRGTSLTIQCQVDSQVTMMFWYRQQPGQSLTLIATANQGSEATYESGFVIDKFPISRPNLTFSTLTVSNMSPEDSSIYLCSVEDHHYGYTFGSGTRLTVV.

The CDR3 DNA is TGTGCCAGCAGTTTCCGGGGGGCCTCTTACGAGCAGTACTTC. Translated, it gives CASSFRGASYEQYF. The genes are TRBV27 and TRBJ2-7; a possible D gene is TRBD2 (7 bases). The ends were cut back, 3 bases at V and 4 bases at J, with 13 bases in the middle. This CDR3 is 14 amino acids long. Germline CDR1 is MNHEY and CDR2 is SMNVEV (reference sequence).

This clone was seen more than once but under ten times. The chain links TRBV7-9 to TRBJ1-5; D is unresolved. Trimming cost V 5 bases and J 0 bases, with 5 bases left between them. This CDR3 is 13 amino acids long. Germline V CDR1 and CDR2: SEHNR, FQNEAQ (reference sequence). CDR3 residues: CASSPYSNQPQHF. CDR3 sequence (DNA): TGTGCCAGCAGCCCTTATAGCAATCAGCCCCAGCATTTT.